This T cell receptor beta chain is drawn from a study of shared clonotypes between healthy human individuals. The wider study: Per donor, three plates held CD4 naive cells, three held CD4 memory, two held CD8 naive and one held CD8 memory. Study-level findings and limits: Sorted-subset sequencing, rarefaction showed, was incomplete despite large depth.

In this sample, this clone turned up once. Its target is not known. Naive CD8 cells, CD45RO-negative and positively selected for CCR7, excluded terminally differentiated effector memory CD45RA+ cells. The table came from immunoSEQ multiplex PCR; TCRdb's copy has only in-frame clones and leaves some out. Seen here are about 2 million clones, roughly 95% observed once, and the top ten hold 1.2%. The V gene lost 1 base and the J gene lost 5 bases, with 6 bases spanning the gap. This CDR3 contains 13 residues. Germline V gives CDR1 MGHRA, CDR2 YSYEKL. Input material: naive CD8+ T cells sorted from blood. The sequence was collected from a man aged 18 to 29 in good health. The chain uses TRBV4-1 and TRBJ2-1; no reliable D call. CDR3 loop: CASSQGRNNEQFF. The CDR3 nucleotides read TGCGCCAGCAGCCAAGGGCGGAACAATGAGCAGTTCTTC.